What follows describes a single T cell receptor (beta chain). Sequencing of TCR beta was performed on blood CD8+ T cells and on blood CD4+ T cells. Roughly 0.45 to 1 ug RNA was reverse transcribed with random hexamers. MiXCR, applied by TCRdb to the immunoSEQ multiplex PCR reads, yields one record per CDR3 protein. The table includes about 120,000 distinct CDR3 sequences, under 96% detected once. The sample is drawn from a study of CD8 T cells in Susac syndrome. The V end was cut by 6 bases, the J end by 4 bases, with 13 bases between. In germline, CDR1 is MNHEY, CDR2 SVGEGT. The CDR3 is 13 amino acids.

The TCR comes from a human donor with Susac syndrome. The sequenced sample consisted of CD4+ T cells from PBMCs. The gene calls are TRBV6-2 or TRBV6-3 and TRBJ2-7; D may be TRBD1 (5 bases). The CDR3 reads CASRSGQLYEQYF. In nucleotides, the CDR3 is TGTGCCAGCAGGTCTGGACAACTTTACGAGCAGTACTTC.